This T cell receptor beta chain derives from a study of blood T cell repertoires in COVID-19. In the study overall: Sites across the United States, Italy and Spain contributed samples from acute and convalescent COVID-19. The cDNA or gDNA used as material had been derived from T cells, B-cell-depleted T cells, or PBMCs.

In the study's own analysis: How many nucleated cells were present was estimated from reference gene primer amplification. Libraries were prepared by immunoSEQ multiplex PCR; TCRdb keeps only in-frame clonotypes and omits some of them. That table gives V, J and clone size, and the DNA gave D and trimming. The top ten clones hold approximately 2.3% of a sample with some 120,000 clones, over 55% of them seen once. This CDR3 comprises 13 residues. The ends were cut back, 0 bases at V and 3 bases at J, with 6 bases in the middle. Germline CDR1 and CDR2: SGDLS and YYNGEE. This chain uses TRBV9 with TRBJ1-2; D gene ambiguous. This receptor was obtained from a woman between 65 and 79 years old with acute or convalescent COVID-19. The sample comprised peripheral blood. The CDR3 DNA reads TGTGCCAGCAGCGTAGGGGGAGACTATGGCTACACCTTC. Encoded protein: CASSVGGDYGYTF.